The clone carrying this T cell receptor (beta chain) was counted many times. Patients were excluded because of uncontrolled infection, other autoimmune disease, pregnancy or lactation. It was RNA transcripts that yielded the amplified TCR beta CDR3 regions. TCR CDR3 regions were first amplified by RT-PCR with HTBI primers. TCRdb reanalysed the multiplex PCR reads using MiXCR and keeps one entry per CDR3 protein. The data show about 160,000 distinct CDR3 sequences, less than 10% seen once. This sample is drawn from a study of T cells in Graves' hyperthyroidism and ophthalmopathy. The V gene lost 5 bases and the J gene lost 5 bases, with 13 bases spanning the gap. In germline, CDR1 is PRHDT, CDR2 FYEKMQ (reference sequence). This CDR3 is built from 14 residues.

Sequencing was carried out using blood. This receptor was taken from a woman aged 18-29 years with Graves' hyperthyroidism that later progressed to Graves' ophthalmopathy. The chain links TRBV13 to TRBJ1-5; D may be TRBD1 (5 bases). DNA for the CDR3: TGTGCCAGCAGCGGCGGGGGGGGGTATCAGCCCCAGCATTTT. As protein: CASSGGGGYQPQHF.